This T cell receptor (beta chain) is drawn from a study of cytotoxic CD8 clonotypes in ibrutinib-treated CLL. Germline lookup yields CDR1 LGHNA and CDR2 YNFKEQ. V lost 0 bases and J lost 4, with 12 bases in between. The CDR3 sequence is 15 residues long. Profiled with immunoSEQ multiplex PCR; TCRdb holds only in-frame clones, not every one. The data contain approximately 190,000 clones, 60% to 80% of them seen just once; the ten biggest clones take up roughly 5.8%. The source is a human donor with chronic lymphocytic leukemia. J is TRBJ1-2 and V is TRBV4-2; D remains unclear. Sequences were derived from PBMCs, sampled after 12 months of ibrutinib treatment. CDR3 loop: CASSQESSRAYGYTF. The CDR3 region has the DNA TGTGCCAGCAGCCAAGAGAGTTCAAGAGCCTATGGCTACACCTTC.